Listed below are T cell receptor beta chains from one sample, sequenced in a study of shared clonotypes between healthy human individuals. Libraries were prepared by immunoSEQ multiplex PCR; TCRdb keeps only in-frame clonotypes and omits some of them. The table records roughly 1,100,000 clones, around four fifths of them present only once. Sequencing was carried out using memory CD4+ T cells sorted from blood. The receptors were sampled from a man aged 18 to 30 in good health. The CDR3 runs from the conserved cysteine through the conserved F or W. The order of the fields is D gene, V gene, CDR3 length, J gene, clone size, CDR3 protein, CDR3 DNA. The D gene is left open where the match is weak. Size values are once, few and many counts, or a class for expanded clones, and some rows have none.

-	TRBV7-3	13	TRBJ2-1	-	CASSPQGYNEQFF	TGTGCCAGCAGCCCGCAGGGTTACAATGAGCAGTTCTTC
-	TRBV5-1	13	TRBJ1-1	many	CASSLGGNTEAFF	TGCGCCAGCAGCTTGGGTGGGAACACTGAAGCTTTCTTT
-	TRBV6-1	14	TRBJ2-2	-	CASIADPNTGELFF	TGTGCCAGCATCGCGGATCCGAACACCGGGGAGCTGTTTTTT
-	TRBV9	14	TRBJ2-7	-	CASSPPGSHYEQYF	TGTGCCAGCAGCCCTCCCGGGTCGCACTACGAGCAGTACTTC
-	TRBV5-5	14	TRBJ1-3	few	CASSPPNLGNTIYF	TGTGCCAGCAGCCCCCCTAACCTCGGAAACACCATATATTTT
-	TRBV18	13	TRBJ2-5	-	CASQRGPGETQYF	TGTGCCAGCCAACGGGGCCCCGGAGAGACCCAGTACTTC
-	TRBV16	15	TRBJ2-1	-	CASSQSRSGNNEQFF	TGTGCCAGCAGCCAATCTCGGTCGGGTAACAATGAGCAGTTCTTC
-	TRBV5-6	12	TRBJ1-2	many	CASSQGWNGYTF	TGTGCCAGCAGTCAGGGTTGGAATGGCTACACCTTC
-	TRBV5-1	13	TRBJ1-2	-	CASSLGGDYGYTF	TGCGCCAGCAGCTTGGGAGGTGACTATGGCTACACCTTC
-	TRBV29-1	9	TRBJ1-2	few	CSVDFGYTF	TGCAGCGTTGATTTTGGCTACACCTTC
TRBD2	TRBV5-1	16	TRBJ2-1	few	CASSWRWTSGGGEQFF	TGCGCCAGCAGCTGGAGATGGACTAGCGGGGGAGGCGAGCAGTTCTTC
-	TRBV4-1	18	TRBJ1-4	-	CASSSTPLRAPANEKLFF	TGCGCCAGCAGCTCAACTCCTCTTCGGGCCCCGGCTAATGAAAAACTGTTTTTT
TRBD2	TRBV30	17	TRBJ2-6	many	CAWSRSGGSSGANVLTF	TGTGCCTGGAGTCGTAGCGGGGGTTCCTCTGGGGCCAACGTCCTGACTTTC
TRBD2	TRBV10-3	13	TRBJ2-3	once	CATSGGSTDTQYF	TGTGCCACGAGCGGGGGGTCCACAGATACGCAGTATTTT
-	TRBV18	14	TRBJ2-7	few	CASSPSQGPYEQYF	TGTGCCAGCTCACCGAGTCAGGGCCCCTACGAGCAGTACTTC
-	TRBV6-1	11	TRBJ2-1	-	CATTQATVQFF	TGTGCCACCACACAGGCGACAGTGCAGTTCTTC
-	TRBV4-3	17	TRBJ2-3	-	CASSQESLAPGPDTQYF	TGCGCCAGCAGCCAAGAATCGCTAGCCCCCGGCCCAGATACGCAGTATTTT
TRBD2	TRBV7-9	16	TRBJ2-7	-	CASSSGLAGGPHEQYF	TGTGCCAGCAGCTCGGGACTAGCGGGAGGGCCCCACGAGCAGTACTTC
-	TRBV6-5	12	TRBJ2-3	once	CASSSEGGTQYF	TGTGCCAGCAGTTCCGAAGGGGGTACGCAGTATTTT
TRBD1	TRBV29-1	12	TRBJ1-2	-	CSVLDRGPGYTF	TGCAGCGTTCTGGACAGGGGGCCTGGCTACACCTTC
-	TRBV10-3	12	TRBJ2-7	-	CAISESSGEQYF	TGTGCCATCAGTGAGTCGTCGGGGGAGCAGTACTTC
-	TRBV30	15	TRBJ1-4	-	CAWSVMFGDREKLFF	TGTGCCTGGAGTGTAATGTTTGGGGATCGTGAAAAACTGTTTTTT
-	TRBV6-5	15	TRBJ1-1	-	CASERRGPRATEAFF	TGTGCCAGTGAAAGGCGTGGGCCCCGAGCCACTGAAGCTTTCTTT
-	TRBV18	15	TRBJ1-4	once	CASSPPGFGGEKLFF	TGTGCCAGCTCACCACCGGGATTTGGTGGTGAAAAACTGTTTTTT
-	TRBV4-1	17	TRBJ1-2	once	CASSQFPPIDSRDGYTF	TGCGCCAGCAGCCAATTTCCCCCGATAGACAGTCGAGATGGCTACACCTTC
-	TRBV10-3	14	TRBJ1-1	-	CAIRETPMNTEAFF	TGTGCCATCAGGGAGACACCTATGAACACTGAAGCTTTCTTT
-	TRBV18	13	TRBJ2-1	few	CASSPVRDAEQFF	TGTGCCAGCTCACCAGTACGGGACGCTGAGCAGTTCTTC
TRBD1	TRBV30	20	TRBJ2-6	-	CACQSRQGGYLSSGANVLTF	TGTGCCTGCCAATCTCGACAGGGGGGTTATCTAAGCTCTGGGGCCAACGTCCTGACTTTC
TRBD2	TRBV10-3	16	TRBJ2-1	few	CAISDPEAGKLNEQFF	TGTGCCATCAGTGACCCTGAAGCGGGGAAACTCAATGAGCAGTTCTTC
TRBD1	TRBV19	13	TRBJ1-2	-	CASDQGAAYGYTF	TGTGCCAGTGACCAGGGGGCCGCCTATGGCTACACCTTC
-	TRBV5-6	13	TRBJ1-1	once	CASSFGGNTEAFF	TGTGCCAGCAGCTTCGGGGGGAACACTGAAGCTTTCTTT
TRBD1	TRBV11-2	16	TRBJ2-7	-	CASSSASGQGFYEQYF	TGTGCCAGCAGCTCCGCCTCAGGACAGGGGTTCTACGAGCAGTACTTC
TRBD1	TRBV7-2	13	TRBJ1-2	few	CASSLNRGQGYTF	TGTGCCAGCAGCCTAAACAGGGGGCAAGGCTACACCTTC
TRBD2	TRBV18	13	TRBJ2-3	many	CASKRETTDTQYF	TGTGCCAGCAAGCGGGAAACCACAGATACGCAGTATTTT
TRBD2	TRBV7-2	14	TRBJ2-2	-	CASRPGRARGELFF	TGTGCCAGCAGGCCCGGGAGGGCGCGGGGGGAGCTGTTTTTT
-	TRBV7-6	15	TRBJ2-7	-	CASSLVAQGAYEQYF	TGTGCCAGCAGCTTAGTAGCACAGGGAGCCTACGAGCAGTACTTC
TRBD1	TRBV9	13	TRBJ1-1	-	CASSAQGGTEAFF	TGTGCCAGCAGCGCACAGGGGGGCACTGAAGCTTTCTTT
-	TRBV5-1	15	TRBJ2-7	-	CASSRDGTPPVEQYF	TGCGCCAGCAGCAGGGACGGGACCCCGCCGGTGGAGCAGTACTTC
-	TRBV9	12	TRBJ2-1	-	CASSASLGEQFF	TGTGCCAGCAGCGCCAGCTTGGGTGAGCAGTTCTTC
TRBD2	TRBV10-3	12	TRBJ2-1	few	CAIKRGSDEQFF	TGTGCCATCAAGCGCGGGAGCGATGAGCAGTTCTTC
TRBD2	TRBV2	14	TRBJ2-2	once	CASKKTSGTGELFF	TGTGCCAGCAAGAAGACTAGCGGGACCGGGGAGCTGTTTTTT
TRBD1	TRBV13	15	TRBJ2-3	-	CASSSDRGDTDTQYF	TGTGCCAGCAGCTCCGACAGGGGAGACACAGATACGCAGTATTTT
-	TRBV5-6	15	TRBJ1-1	-	CASSPGGGRTTEAFF	TGTGCCAGCAGCCCTGGTGGGGGGCGGACCACTGAAGCTTTCTTT
-	TRBV6-1	13	TRBJ2-3	-	CASSVQGTDTQYF	TGTGCCAGCAGTGTCCAGGGTACAGATACGCAGTATTTT
TRBD2	TRBV6-1	17	TRBJ2-2	-	CASSEGIGGSYTGELFF	TGTGCCAGCAGTGAAGGCATTGGCGGGAGTTACACCGGGGAGCTGTTTTTT
-	TRBV27	13	TRBJ1-2	-	CASSFVGGQGYTF	TGTGCCAGCAGTTTTGTGGGGGGCCAAGGCTACACCTTC
TRBD1	TRBV19	16	TRBJ1-2	-	CASTQSGGQGVVGYTF	TGTGCCAGTACCCAAAGTGGTGGACAGGGGGTAGTTGGCTACACCTTC
-	TRBV4-3	14	TRBJ1-4	-	CASSQAVFGGKLFF	TGCGCCAGCAGCCAAGCGGTTTTTGGGGGAAAACTGTTTTTT
TRBD1	TRBV6-1	17	TRBJ1-5	-	CASSEALGQSSNQPQHF	TGTGCCAGCAGTGAAGCGCTGGGACAGTCTAGCAATCAGCCCCAGCATTTT
TRBD2	TRBV5-6	15	TRBJ2-2	-	CASRLGLAGIGELFF	TGTGCCAGCAGGTTGGGACTAGCGGGAATCGGGGAGCTGTTTTTT
TRBD1	TRBV5-1	15	TRBJ2-5	-	CASSLGTGAGETQYF	TGCGCCAGCAGCCTTGGGACAGGGGCGGGAGAGACCCAGTACTTC
-	TRBV27	14	TRBJ2-2	-	CASSFDRRTGELFF	TGTGCCAGCAGTTTCGACAGACGCACCGGGGAGCTGTTTTTT
-	TRBV5-6	16	TRBJ2-1	-	CASSLFLRTAYNEQFF	TGTGCCAGCAGCTTATTTCTCCGGACAGCTTACAATGAGCAGTTCTTC
-	TRBV9	14	TRBJ2-7	-	CASSVASGAREQYF	TGTGCCAGCAGCGTAGCTTCGGGGGCGAGGGAGCAGTACTTC
TRBD1	TRBV6-1	14	TRBJ2-7	-	CASTQGQGGYEQYF	TGTGCCAGCACCCAAGGACAGGGAGGCTACGAGCAGTACTTC